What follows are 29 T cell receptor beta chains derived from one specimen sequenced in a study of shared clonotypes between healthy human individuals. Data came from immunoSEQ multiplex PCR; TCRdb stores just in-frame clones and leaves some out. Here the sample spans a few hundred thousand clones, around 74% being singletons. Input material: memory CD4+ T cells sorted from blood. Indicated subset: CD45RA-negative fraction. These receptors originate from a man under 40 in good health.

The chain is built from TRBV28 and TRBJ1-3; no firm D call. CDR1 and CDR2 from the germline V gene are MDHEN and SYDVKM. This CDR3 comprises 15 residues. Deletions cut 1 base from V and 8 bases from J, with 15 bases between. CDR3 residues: CASSLLGSMGDTIYF. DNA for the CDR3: TGTGCCAGCAGTTTATTGGGATCCATGGGAGACACCATATATTTT. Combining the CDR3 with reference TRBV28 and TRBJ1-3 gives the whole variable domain DVKVTQSSRYLVKRTGEKVFLECVQDMDHENMFWYRQDPGLGLRLIYFSYDVKMKEKGDIPEGYSVSREKKERFSLILESASTNQTSMYLCASSLLGSMGDTIYFGEGSWLTVV.

CDR3: CASSQMGLAGGRGQNEQFF. For the CDR3, the DNA is TGCGCCAGCAGCCAAATGGGACTAGCGGGAGGGCGTGGGCAAAATGAGCAGTTCTTC. The genes are TRBV4-1 and TRBJ2-1; 16 nucleotides align to TRBD2. J gave up 7 bases and V 2 bases, and 11 bases lay outside the gene matches. The CDR3 contains 19 residues. The V gene's germline CDR1 is MGHRA and CDR2 YSYEKL.

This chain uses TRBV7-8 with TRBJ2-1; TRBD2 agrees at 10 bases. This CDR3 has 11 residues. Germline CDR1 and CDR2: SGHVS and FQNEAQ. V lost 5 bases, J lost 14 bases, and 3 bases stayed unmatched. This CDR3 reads CASSTSGVEFF. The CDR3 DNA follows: TGTGCCAGCAGCACTAGCGGGGTCGAGTTCTTC.

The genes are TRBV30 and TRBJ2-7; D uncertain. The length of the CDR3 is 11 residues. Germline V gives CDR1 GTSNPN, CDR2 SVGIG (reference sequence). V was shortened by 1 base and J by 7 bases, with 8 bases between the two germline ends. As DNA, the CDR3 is TGTGCCTGGAGTGGGTTAGGAGAGCAGTACTTC. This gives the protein CAWSGLGEQYF. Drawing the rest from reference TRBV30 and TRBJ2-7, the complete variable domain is SQTIHQWPATLVQPVGSPLSLECTVEGTSNPNLYWYRQAAGRGLQLLFYSVGIGQISSEVPQNLSASRPQDRQFILSSKKLLLSDSGFYLCAWSGLGEQYFGPGTRLTVT.

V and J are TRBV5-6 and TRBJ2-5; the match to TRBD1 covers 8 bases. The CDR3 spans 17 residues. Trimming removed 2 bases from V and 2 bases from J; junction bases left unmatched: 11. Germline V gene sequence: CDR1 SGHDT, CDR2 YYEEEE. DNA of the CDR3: TGTGCCAGCAGCTTAGGCTGGGCAGGGGGCAATCAAGAGACCCAGTACTTC. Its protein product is CASSLGWAGGNQETQYF.

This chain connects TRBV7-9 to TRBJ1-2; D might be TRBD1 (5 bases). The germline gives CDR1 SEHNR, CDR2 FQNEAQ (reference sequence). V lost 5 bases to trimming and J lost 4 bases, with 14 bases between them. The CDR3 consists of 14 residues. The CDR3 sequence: CASSQPGRPYGYTF. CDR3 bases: TGTGCCAGCAGCCAGCCGGGACGGCCCTATGGCTACACCTTC.

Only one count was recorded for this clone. The CDR3 sequence is CASSSGLAGDTSSGELFF. The CDR3 coding sequence is TGTGCCAGCAGCTCGGGACTAGCGGGAGATACTAGTTCCGGGGAGCTGTTTTTT. The chain links TRBV5-6 to TRBJ2-2; 14 bases are a match to TRBD2. CDR1 is SGHDT, CDR2 YYEEEE, per germline. This CDR3 has 18 amino acids. Trimming cost V 3 bases and J 6 bases; bases outside gene matches: 10.

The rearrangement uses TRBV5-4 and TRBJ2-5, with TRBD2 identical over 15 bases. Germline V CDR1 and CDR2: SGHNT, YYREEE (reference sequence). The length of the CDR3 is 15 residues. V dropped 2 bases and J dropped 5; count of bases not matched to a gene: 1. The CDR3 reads CASSFGTSGRETQYF. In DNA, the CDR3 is TGTGCCAGCAGCTTTGGGACTAGCGGGAGGGAGACCCAGTACTTC.

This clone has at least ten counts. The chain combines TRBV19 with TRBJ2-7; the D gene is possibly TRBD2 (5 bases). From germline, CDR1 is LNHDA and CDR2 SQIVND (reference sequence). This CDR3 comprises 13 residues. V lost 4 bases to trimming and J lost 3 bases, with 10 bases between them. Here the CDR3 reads CASSTERGYEQYF. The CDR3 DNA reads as TGTGCCAGTAGTACTGAACGGGGCTACGAGCAGTACTTC.

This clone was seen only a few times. The CDR3 DNA follows: TGTGCTAGTGGTTTGGGCCTAGCGGGACTAAAGAGCTCCTACAATGAGCAGTTCTTC. Translating it yields CASGLGLAGLKSSYNEQFF. This chain joins TRBV12-5 and TRBJ2-1; 9 nucleotides agree with TRBD2. The CDR3 contains 19 residues. Germline V gene lookup returns CDR1 LGHNT and CDR2 FRNRAP. V lost 1 base, J lost 0 bases, and 10 bases stayed unmatched.

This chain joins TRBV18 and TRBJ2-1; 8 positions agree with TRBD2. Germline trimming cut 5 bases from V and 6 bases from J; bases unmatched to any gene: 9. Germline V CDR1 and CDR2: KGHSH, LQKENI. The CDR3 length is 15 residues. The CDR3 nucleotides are TGTGCCAGCTCAGGGGGCGGGAGGACGTTCAATGAGCAGTTCTTC. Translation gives CASSGGGRTFNEQFF.

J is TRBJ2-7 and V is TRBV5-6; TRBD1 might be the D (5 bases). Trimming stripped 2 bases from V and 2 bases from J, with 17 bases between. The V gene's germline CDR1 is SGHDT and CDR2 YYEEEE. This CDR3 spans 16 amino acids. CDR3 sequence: CASSFGQGRKAYEQYF. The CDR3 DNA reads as TGTGCCAGCAGCTTTGGTCAGGGAAGGAAGGCCTACGAGCAGTACTTC.

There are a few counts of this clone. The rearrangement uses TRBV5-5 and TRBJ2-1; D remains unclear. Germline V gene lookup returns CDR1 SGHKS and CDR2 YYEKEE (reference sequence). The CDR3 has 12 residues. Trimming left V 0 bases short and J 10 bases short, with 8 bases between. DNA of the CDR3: TGTGCCAGCAGCTTGGACCTGACGGAGCAGTTCTTC. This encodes CASSLDLTEQFF.

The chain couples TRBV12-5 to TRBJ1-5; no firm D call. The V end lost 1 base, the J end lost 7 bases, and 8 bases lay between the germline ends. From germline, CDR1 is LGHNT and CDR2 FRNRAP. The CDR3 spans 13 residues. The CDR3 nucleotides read TGTGCTAGTGGTTTGGGACTAGAGCAGCCCCAGCATTTT. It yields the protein CASGLGLEQPQHF. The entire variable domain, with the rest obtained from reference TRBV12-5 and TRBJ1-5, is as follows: DARVTQTPRHKVTEMGQEVTMRCQPILGHNTVFWYRQTMMQGLELLAYFRNRAPLDDSGMPKDRFSAEMPDATLATLKIQPSEPRDSAVYFCASGLGLEQPQHFGDGTRLSIL.

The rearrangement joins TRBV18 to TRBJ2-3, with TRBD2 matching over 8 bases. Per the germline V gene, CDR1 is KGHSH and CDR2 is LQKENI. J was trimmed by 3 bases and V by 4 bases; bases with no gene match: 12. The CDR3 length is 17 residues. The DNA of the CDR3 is TGTGCCAGCTCACTCTACCCCGGGACTAGTTATACAGATACGCAGTATTTT. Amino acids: CASSLYPGTSYTDTQYF.

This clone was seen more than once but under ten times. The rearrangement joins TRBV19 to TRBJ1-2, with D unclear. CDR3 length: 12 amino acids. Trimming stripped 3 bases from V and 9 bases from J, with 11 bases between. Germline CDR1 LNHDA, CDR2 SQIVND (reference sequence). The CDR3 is CASSISVYSYTF. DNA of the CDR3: TGTGCCAGTAGTATCTCCGTATACAGCTACACCTTC.

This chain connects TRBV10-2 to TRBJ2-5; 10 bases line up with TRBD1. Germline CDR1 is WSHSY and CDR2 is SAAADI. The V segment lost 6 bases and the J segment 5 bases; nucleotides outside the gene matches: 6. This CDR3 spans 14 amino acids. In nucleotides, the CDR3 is TGCGCCAGCAGGGGGGGACAGGGGAGTGAGACCCAGTACTTC. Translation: CASRGGQGSETQYF.

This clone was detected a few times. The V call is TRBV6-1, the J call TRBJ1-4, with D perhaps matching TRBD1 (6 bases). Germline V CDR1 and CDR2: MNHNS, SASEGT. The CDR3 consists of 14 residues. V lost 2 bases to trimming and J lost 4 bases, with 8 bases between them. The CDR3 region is CASSETGINEKLFF. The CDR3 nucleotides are TGTGCCAGCAGTGAAACAGGGATTAATGAAAAACTGTTTTTT.

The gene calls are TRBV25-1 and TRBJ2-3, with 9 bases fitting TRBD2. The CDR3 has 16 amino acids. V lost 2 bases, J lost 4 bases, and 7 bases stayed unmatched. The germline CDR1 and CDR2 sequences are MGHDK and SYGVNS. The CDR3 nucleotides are TGTGCCAGCAGTGAACCCCAGCGGGAGGACTCAGATACGCAGTATTTT. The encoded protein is CASSEPQREDSDTQYF.

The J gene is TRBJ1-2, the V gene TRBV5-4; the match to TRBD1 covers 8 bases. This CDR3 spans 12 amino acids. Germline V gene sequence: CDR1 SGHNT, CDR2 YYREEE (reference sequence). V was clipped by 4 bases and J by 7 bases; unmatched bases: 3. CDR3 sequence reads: CASSLQGGGYTF. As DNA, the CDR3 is TGTGCCAGCAGCCTACAGGGGGGTGGCTACACCTTC.

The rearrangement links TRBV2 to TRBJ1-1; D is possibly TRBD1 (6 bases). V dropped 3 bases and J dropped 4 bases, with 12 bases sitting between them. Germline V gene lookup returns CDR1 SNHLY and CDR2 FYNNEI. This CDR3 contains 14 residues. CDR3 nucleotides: TGTGCCAGCAGTGACCAGGGGAGGGGCACTGAAGCTTTCTTT. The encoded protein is CASSDQGRGTEAFF.

CDR3 sequence: CASSGHSRQGGSGYTF. CDR3 bases: TGTGCCAGCAGTGGGCATTCGCGGCAGGGGGGAAGTGGCTACACCTTC. The chain is built from TRBV2 and TRBJ1-2; 7 bases are shared with TRBD1. Unmatched junction bases numbered 15, after V lost 4 bases and J lost 7 bases. Germline V gene sequence: CDR1 SNHLY, CDR2 FYNNEI. There are 16 residues in the CDR3.

CDR3 residues: CASSFLDRDGNTIYF. DNA of the CDR3: TGTGCCAGCAGCTTTTTGGACAGGGATGGAAACACCATATATTTT. The chain links TRBV12-1 to TRBJ1-3; the tabulated D call, TRBD1, remains unverified against the DNA. TRBV12-1 is a pseudogene locus. This CDR3 has 15 residues.

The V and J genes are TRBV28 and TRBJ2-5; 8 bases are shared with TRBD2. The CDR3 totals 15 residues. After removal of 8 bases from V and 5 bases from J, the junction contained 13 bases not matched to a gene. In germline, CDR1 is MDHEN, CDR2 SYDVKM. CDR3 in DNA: TGTGCCAGCGGTAGCGGGATTCCCCGGGGTGAGACCCAGTACTTC. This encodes CASGSGIPRGETQYF.

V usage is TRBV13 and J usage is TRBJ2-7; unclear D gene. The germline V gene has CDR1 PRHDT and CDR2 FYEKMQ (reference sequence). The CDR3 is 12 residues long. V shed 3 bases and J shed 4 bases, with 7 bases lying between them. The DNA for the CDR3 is TGTGCCAGCAGCTTGGGTGGATACGAGCAGTACTTC. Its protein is CASSLGGYEQYF. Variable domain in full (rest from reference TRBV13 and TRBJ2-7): AAGVIQSPRHLIKEKRETATLKCYPIPRHDTVYWYQQGPGQDPQFLISFYEKMQSDKGSIPDRFSAQQFSDYHSELNMSSLELGDSALYFCASSLGGYEQYFGPGTRLTVT.

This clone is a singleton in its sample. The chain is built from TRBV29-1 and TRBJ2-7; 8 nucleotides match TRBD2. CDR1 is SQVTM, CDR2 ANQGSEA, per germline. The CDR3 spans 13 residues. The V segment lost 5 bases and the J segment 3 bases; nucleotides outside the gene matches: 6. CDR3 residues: CSVRTSYIYEQYF. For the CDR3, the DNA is TGCAGCGTTAGGACTAGCTACATCTACGAGCAGTACTTC.

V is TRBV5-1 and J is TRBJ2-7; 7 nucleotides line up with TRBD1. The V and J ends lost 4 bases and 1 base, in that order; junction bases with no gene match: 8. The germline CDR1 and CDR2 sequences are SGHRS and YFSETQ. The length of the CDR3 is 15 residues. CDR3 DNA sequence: TGCGCCAGCAGCCGAGAAACGGGACAGTCCTACGAGCAGTACTTC. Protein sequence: CASSRETGQSYEQYF.

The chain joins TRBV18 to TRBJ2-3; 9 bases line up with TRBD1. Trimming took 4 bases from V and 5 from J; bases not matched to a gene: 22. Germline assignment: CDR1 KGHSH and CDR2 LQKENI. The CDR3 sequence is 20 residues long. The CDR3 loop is CASSLRRQGELLLGEDTQYF. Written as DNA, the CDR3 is TGTGCCAGCTCACTTCGGAGACAGGGGGAACTCCTCCTAGGGGAAGATACGCAGTATTTT. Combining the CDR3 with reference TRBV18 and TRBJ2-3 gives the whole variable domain NAGVMQNPRHLVRRRGQEARLRCSPMKGHSHVYWYRQLPEEGLKFMVYLQKENIIDESGMPKERFSAEFPKEGPSILRIQQVVRGDSAAYFCASSLRRQGELLLGEDTQYFGPGTRLTVL.

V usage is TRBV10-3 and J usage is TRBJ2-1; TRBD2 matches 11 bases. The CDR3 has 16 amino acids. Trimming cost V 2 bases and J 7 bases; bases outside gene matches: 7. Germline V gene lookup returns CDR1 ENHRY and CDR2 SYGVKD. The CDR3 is CAISETTSGRTNEQFF. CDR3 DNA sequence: TGTGCCATCAGTGAGACCACTAGCGGGAGAACGAATGAGCAGTTCTTC.